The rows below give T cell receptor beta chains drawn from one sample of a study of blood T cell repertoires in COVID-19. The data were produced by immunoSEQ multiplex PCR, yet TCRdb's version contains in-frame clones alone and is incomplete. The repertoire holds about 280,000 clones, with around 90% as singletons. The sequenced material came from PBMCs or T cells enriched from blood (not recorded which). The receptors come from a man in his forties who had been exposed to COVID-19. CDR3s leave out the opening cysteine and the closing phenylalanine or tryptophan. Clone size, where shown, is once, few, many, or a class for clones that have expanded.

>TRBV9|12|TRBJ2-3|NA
ASSSQESTDTQY
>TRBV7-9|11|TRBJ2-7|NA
ASSLTELYEQY
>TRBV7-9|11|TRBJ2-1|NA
ATGGGRAYEQF
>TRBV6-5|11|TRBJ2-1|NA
ASMGQEYNEQF
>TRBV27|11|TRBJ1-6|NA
ASSFYRDSPLH
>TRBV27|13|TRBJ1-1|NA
ASSLQGGVPTEAF
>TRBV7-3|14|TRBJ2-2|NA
ASSAPGQNPSGELF
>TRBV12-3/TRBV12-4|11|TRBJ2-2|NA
ASSFEGERELF
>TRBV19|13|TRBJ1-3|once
ASRSGGNSGNTIY
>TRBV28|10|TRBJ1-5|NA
ASSWTDQPQH
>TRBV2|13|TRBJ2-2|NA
ASQNGLANTGELF
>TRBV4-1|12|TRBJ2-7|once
ASSRPGQIYEQY
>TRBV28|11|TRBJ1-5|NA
ASLGGGYQPQH
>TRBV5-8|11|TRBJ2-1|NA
ASGGQGSDEQF
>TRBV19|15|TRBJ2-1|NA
ASSIDWGTGGFNEQF
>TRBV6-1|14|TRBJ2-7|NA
ASSEPAIDHVHEQY
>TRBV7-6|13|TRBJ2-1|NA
ASSSGLAGKSEQF
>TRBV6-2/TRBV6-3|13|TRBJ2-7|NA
ASSYPGQGAYEQY
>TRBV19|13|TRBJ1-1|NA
ASSPNLDMNTEAF
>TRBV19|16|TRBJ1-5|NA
ASKPGTGLKYSNQPQH
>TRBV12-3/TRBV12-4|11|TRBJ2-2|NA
ASSLSVTGELF
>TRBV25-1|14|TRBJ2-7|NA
ASSEFASGASYEQY